This T cell receptor (beta chain) was profiled in a study of cytomegalovirus exposure and HLA in healthy donors. A multiplex PCR was run with 60 Vbeta primers and 13 Jbeta primers. Measured with immunoSEQ multiplex PCR; TCRdb has only the in-frame clones, and not every one. In all, the sample yields tens of thousands of clones. This CDR3 is 15 amino acids long. Germline CDR1 is MGHRA and CDR2 is YSYEKL. Deletions cut 8 bases from V and 0 bases from J, with 15 bases between. A note on this clone: What it binds is not known.

Study-wide points: HLA alleles were associated with roughly 17,000 TCR beta sequences in a later analysis at 0.05 false discovery rate.

The source material was PBMCs. The receptor comes from a man aged 18 to 29 in good health and CMV-seropositive. The chain joins TRBV4-1 to TRBJ2-3, with D perhaps matching TRBD1 (8 bases). DNA of the CDR3: TGCGCCAGCGACAGGGGTAGCGGGAGCACAGATACGCAGTATTTT. Encoded protein: CASDRGSGSTDTQYF.